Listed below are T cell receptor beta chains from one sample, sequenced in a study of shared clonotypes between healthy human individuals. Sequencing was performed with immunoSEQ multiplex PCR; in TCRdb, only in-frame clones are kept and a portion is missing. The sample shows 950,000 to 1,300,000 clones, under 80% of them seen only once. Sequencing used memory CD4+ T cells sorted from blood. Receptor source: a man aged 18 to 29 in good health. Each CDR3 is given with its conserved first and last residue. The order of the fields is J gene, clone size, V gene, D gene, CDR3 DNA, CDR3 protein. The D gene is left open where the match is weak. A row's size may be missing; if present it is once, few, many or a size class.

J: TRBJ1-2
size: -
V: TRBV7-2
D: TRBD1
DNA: TGTGCCAGCAGCTTAGCTTATGGGACAGCCTATGGCTACACCTTC
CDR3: CASSLAYGTAYGYTF

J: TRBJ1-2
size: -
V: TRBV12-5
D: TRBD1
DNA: TGTGCTAGTGGTCTCGACAGGGGCGGCTACACCTTC
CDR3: CASGLDRGGYTF

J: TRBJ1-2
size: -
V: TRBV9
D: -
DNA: TGTGCCAGCAGCGGTAGTGGGGGGACTTACCTAGAATTGAACTATGGCTACACCTTC
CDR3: CASSGSGGTYLELNYGYTF

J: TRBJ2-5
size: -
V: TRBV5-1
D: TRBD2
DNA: TGCGCCAGCAGGGATCCTAGCGGGGGTGGGCAAGAGACCCAGTACTTC
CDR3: CASRDPSGGGQETQYF

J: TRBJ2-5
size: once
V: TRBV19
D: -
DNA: TGTGCCAGTAGTATAGACAGGGGAGAGACCCAGTACTTC
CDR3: CASSIDRGETQYF

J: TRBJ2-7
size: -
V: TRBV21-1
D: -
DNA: TGTGCCAGCAGCAAAGGGTTCAAGGGGGGGCCGGCGGTGTACGAGCAGTACTTC
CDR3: CASSKGFKGGPAVYEQYF

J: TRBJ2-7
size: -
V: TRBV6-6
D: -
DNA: TGTGCCAGCAGTTACTCCCATACCTACGAGCAGTACTTC
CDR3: CASSYSHTYEQYF

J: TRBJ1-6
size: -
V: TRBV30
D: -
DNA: TGTGCCTGGAGCCTAAGGGCAGGGAGTAATTCACCCCTCCACTTT
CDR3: CAWSLRAGSNSPLHF

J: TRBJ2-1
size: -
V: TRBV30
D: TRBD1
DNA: TGTGCCTGGAGTGTAGGTGGGACAGGGGTGTACAATGAGCAGTTCTTC
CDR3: CAWSVGGTGVYNEQFF

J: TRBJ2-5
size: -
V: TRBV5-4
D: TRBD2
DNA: TGTGCCAGCAGCTCCCAAAGCGGGGGAGAGACCCAGTACTTC
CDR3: CASSSQSGGETQYF

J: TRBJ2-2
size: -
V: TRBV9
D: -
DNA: TGTGCCAGCAGCAAACCACGGGACACCGGGGAGCTGTTTTTT
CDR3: CASSKPRDTGELFF

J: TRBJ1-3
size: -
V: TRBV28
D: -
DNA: TGTGCCAGCACTGACGGGACGGTCAGCTCTGGAAACACCATATATTTT
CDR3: CASTDGTVSSGNTIYF

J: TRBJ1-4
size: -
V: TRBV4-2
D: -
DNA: TGTGCCAGCAGCCAGGAGGGGTATGCTAATGAAAAACTGTTTTTT
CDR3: CASSQEGYANEKLFF

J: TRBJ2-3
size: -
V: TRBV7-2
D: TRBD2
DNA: TGTGCCAGCAGCTTTAGCGGGGGGGGCACAGATACGCAGTATTTT
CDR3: CASSFSGGGTDTQYF

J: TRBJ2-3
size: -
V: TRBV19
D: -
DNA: TGTGCCAGTAGTATACTGGACACAGATACGCAGTATTTT
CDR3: CASSILDTDTQYF

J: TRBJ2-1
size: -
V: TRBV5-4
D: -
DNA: TGTGCCAGCAGCAAGGACAGCTCCTACAATGAGCAGTTCTTC
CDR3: CASSKDSSYNEQFF

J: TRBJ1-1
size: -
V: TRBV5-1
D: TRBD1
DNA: TGCGCCAGCAGCTTGGAAGCCACAGGGGCTGAAGCTTTCTTT
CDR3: CASSLEATGAEAFF

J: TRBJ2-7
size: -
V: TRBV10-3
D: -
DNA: TGTGCCATCAGTGAGTGGAGCGGGACACCTTACGAGCAGTACTTC
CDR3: CAISEWSGTPYEQYF

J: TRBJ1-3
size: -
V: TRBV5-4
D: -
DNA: TGTGCCAGCAGCTTGGACAGTTCGTACTCTGGAAACACCATATATTTT
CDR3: CASSLDSSYSGNTIYF

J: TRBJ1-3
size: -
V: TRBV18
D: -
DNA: TGTGCCAGCCCGTCACCGGGTAATCTTGGAAACACCATATATTTT
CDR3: CASPSPGNLGNTIYF

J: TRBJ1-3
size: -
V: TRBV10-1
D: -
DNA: TGCGCCAGCAGTGAGTCCGGATCCGGCCGAAACACCATATATTTT
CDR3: CASSESGSGRNTIYF